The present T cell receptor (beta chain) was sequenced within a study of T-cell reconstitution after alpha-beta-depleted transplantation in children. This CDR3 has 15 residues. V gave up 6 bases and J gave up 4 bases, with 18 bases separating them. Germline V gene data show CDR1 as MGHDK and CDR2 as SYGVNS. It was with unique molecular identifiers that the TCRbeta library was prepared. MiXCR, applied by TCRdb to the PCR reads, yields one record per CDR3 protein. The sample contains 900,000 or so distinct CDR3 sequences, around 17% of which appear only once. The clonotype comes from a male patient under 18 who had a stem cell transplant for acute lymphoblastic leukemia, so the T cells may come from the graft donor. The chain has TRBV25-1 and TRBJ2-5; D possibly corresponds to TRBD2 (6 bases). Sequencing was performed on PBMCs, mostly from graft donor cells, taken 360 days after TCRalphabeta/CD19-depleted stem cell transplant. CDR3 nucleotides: TGTGCCAGCAGCCCGGGACTCCGGTTGTTAGAGACCCAGTACTTC. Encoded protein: CASSPGLRLLETQYF.